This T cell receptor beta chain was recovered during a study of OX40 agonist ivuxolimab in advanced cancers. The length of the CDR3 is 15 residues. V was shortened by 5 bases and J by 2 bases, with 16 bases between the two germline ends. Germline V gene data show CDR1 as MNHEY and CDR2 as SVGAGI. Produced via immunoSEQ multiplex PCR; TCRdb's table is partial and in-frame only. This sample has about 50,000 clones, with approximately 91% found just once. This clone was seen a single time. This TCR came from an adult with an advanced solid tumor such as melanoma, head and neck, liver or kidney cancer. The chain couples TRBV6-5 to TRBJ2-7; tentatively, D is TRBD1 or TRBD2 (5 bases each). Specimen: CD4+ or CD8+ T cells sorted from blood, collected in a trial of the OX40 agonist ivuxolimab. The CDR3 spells CASSLAGTATYEQYF. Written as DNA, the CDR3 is TGTGCCAGCAGTCTCGCCGGGACGGCAACCTACGAGCAGTACTTC.